This T cell receptor (beta chain) was identified in a study of OX40 agonist ivuxolimab in advanced cancers. The overall study: Head and neck, renal cell, melanoma or hepatocellular carcinoma were the cancers that dose-escalation patients had. Participants, roughly 80% male, averaged approximately 60 years of age, ranging from about 23 to 90. Therapy given before enrollment (anti-PD-1, anti-PD-L1 or anti-CTLA-4) was allowed, and over 35% had some.

CDR1 and CDR2 from the germline V gene are GTSNPN and SVGIG (reference sequence). There are 14 residues in the CDR3. Trimming took off 0 bases at V and 8 bases at J, with 13 bases between the two ends. Clones were sequenced by immunoSEQ multiplex PCR, and TCRdb holds only the in-frame ones, with some missing. Of about 70,000 clones in the sample, around 80% were seen once. This sequence joins TRBV30 and TRBJ1-4, with a weak D call TRBD1 (6 bases). The clonotype comes from an adult with an advanced solid tumor such as melanoma, head and neck, liver or kidney cancer. The input for sequencing was CD4+ or CD8+ T cells sorted from blood, taken in a trial of the OX40 agonist ivuxolimab. The CDR3 DNA is TGTGCCTGGAGTGTAAGAGGGGGAGGAGAAAAACTGTTTTTT. Protein sequence: CAWSVRGGGEKLFF.